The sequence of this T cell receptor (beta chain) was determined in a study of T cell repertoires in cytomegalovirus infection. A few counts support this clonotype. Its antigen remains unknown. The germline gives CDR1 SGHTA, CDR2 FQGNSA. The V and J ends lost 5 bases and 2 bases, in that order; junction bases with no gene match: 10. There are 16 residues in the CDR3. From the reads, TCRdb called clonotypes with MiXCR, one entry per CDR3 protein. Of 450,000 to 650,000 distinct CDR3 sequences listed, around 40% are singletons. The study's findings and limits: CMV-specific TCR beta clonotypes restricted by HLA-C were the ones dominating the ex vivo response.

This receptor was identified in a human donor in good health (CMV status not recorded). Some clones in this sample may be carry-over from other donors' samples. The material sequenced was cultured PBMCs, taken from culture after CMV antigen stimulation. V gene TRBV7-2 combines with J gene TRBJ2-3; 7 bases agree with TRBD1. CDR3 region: CASSPRRGRVTDTQYF. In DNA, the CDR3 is TGTGCCAGCAGCCCGCGAAGGGGGCGCGTCACAGATACGCAGTATTTT.